This T cell receptor beta chain comes out of a study of T-cell reconstitution after alpha-beta-depleted transplantation in children. The CDR3 is 13 amino acids. V was shortened by 3 bases and J by 7 bases, with 10 bases between the two germline ends. TCRbeta library preparation incorporated unique molecular identifiers. TCRdb reprocessed the PCR reads with MiXCR, giving one entry per CDR3 protein. The sample lists 75,000 to 100,000 distinct CDR3 sequences, 7% to 10% occurring once. This clonotype appeared many times. The sequencing used PBMCs from the stem cell graft donor, collected from the stem cell graft. The chain combines TRBV12-3 or TRBV12-4 with TRBJ1-5, with D unresolved. The source of this sequence is a human donor who donated a stem cell graft to a child with congenital amegakaryocytic thrombocytopenia. The CDR3 region is CASSFSARQPQHF. DNA for the CDR3: TGTGCCAGCAGTTTTTCTGCAAGGCAGCCCCAGCATTTT.